This TCR beta chain was captured by sequencing in a study of blood T cell repertoires in COVID-19. Study in general: Both acute and convalescent COVID-19 samples were obtained from the United States, Italy and Spain. Sources were T cells, B-cell-depleted T cells, or PBMCs; the material itself was cDNA or gDNA.

Study processing details: Amplification with reference gene primers provided the estimates of nucleated cell counts. TCRdb keeps only in-frame clones here, not all; method: immunoSEQ multiplex PCR. That table supplies the V and J calls and clone size; D and trimming were determined from the DNA. The sample consists of some 150,000 clones, 75% to 80% of them appearing once. Germline lookup yields CDR1 MNHEY and CDR2 SVGAGI. V was pared by 0 bases and J by 7 bases, with 18 bases between. This CDR3 spans 16 amino acids. The rearrangement links TRBV6-5 to TRBJ1-2; no clear D. Sequenced: peripheral blood. The TCR comes from a woman aged 50 to 60 with active or convalescent COVID-19. The CDR3 region has the DNA TGTGCCAGCAGTTACTCGAATTCGGGAATCCCCGGTGGCTACACCTTC. It is translated as CASSYSNSGIPGGYTF.